This entry lists 3 T cell receptor beta chains sequenced from one sample in a study of T cell responses to AZD1222 COVID-19 vaccine (TCRdb year 2021). The time point label corresponds to: baseline before first vaccination. Library method: the immunoSEQ multiplex PCR assay. In TCRdb, the immuneACCESS table is reduced to in-frame sequences with V and J assigned. These tables do not hold every clone; where another copy was compared, an unresolved V gene accounts for under half, and the others remain unexplained. Counted in this sample were tens of thousands of clones; approximately 85% of them appeared once. The top ten clones comprise under 6.5% of the sample. The sequencing here drew on peripheral blood, taken on day 0 of AZD1222 vaccination. The receptors here all came from an adult in good health.

The rearrangement links TRBV6-4 to TRBJ2-7, with 7 bases matching TRBD1. J was trimmed by 2 bases and V by 8 bases; bases with no gene match: 3. The CDR3 extends over 12 amino acids. Germline V gene sequence: CDR1 MRHNA, CDR2 SNTAGT. The CDR3 sequence: CASVGQTYEQYF. CDR3 sequence (DNA): TGTGCCAGCGTGGGACAGACCTACGAGCAGTACTTC.

Details on this clone: The germline gene is not matched at one end of the junction; a read error may be the cause. The chain carries TRBV7-7 and TRBJ2-1, with D hard to call. CDR3 length: 15 residues. In germline, CDR1 is SSHAT, CDR2 FNYEAQ (reference sequence). This CDR3 is CASSEEALGRNEQFF. Written as DNA, the CDR3 is TGTGCTAGCAGCGAAGAGGCCTTAGGACGGAATGAGCAGTTCTTC.

The gene calls are TRBV12-5 and TRBJ1-3, with D perhaps matching TRBD1 (5 bases). This CDR3 has 18 residues. CDR1 and CDR2 from the germline V gene are LGHNT and FRNRAP. Trimming left V 8 bases short and J 1 base short, with 24 bases between. CDR3 in DNA: TGTGCTAGTCCGCTTTATCCAGCCGGGGGTCCATCTGGAAACACCATATATTTT. Amino acid sequence: CASPLYPAGGPSGNTIYF.